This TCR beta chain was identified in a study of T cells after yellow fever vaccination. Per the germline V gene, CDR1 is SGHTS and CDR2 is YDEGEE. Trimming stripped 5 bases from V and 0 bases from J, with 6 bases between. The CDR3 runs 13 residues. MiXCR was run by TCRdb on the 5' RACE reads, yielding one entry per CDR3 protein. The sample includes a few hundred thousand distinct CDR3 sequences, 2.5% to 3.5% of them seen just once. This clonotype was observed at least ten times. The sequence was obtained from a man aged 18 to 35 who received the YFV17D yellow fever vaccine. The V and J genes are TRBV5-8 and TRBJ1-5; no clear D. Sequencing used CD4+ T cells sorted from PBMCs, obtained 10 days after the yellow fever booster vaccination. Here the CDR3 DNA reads TGTGCCAGCAGGGAGTATAGCAATCAGCCCCAGCATTTT. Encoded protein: CASREYSNQPQHF.